This TCR beta chain stems from a study of blood T cell repertoires in COVID-19 (dated by TCRdb to 2018 to 2021). Concerning the study at large: Collaborator samples came from the United States, Italy and Spain and covered acute and convalescent phases of COVID-19. The prospective study material was composed of cDNA or gDNA derived from T cells, B-cell-depleted T cells, or PBMCs. The dataset comprised deeply sampled blood TCRbeta repertoires from subjects exposed to, actively infected with, or recovered from COVID-19. The repertoires were released in a freely available public database intended as a resource for research on the immune response to SARS-CoV-2. The samples were drawn from two sources: the first 160 participants of the ongoing ImmuneRACE study, and approximately 1,300 subjects contributed by 6 global collaborators. Sample metadata almost always included a de-identified subject ID, COVID-19 status, age in years and sex. HLA class I and class II types, where available, came from metadata supplied by the sample provider rather than from assay-based typing.

TCRbeta CDR3 regions were amplified from genomic DNA using the immunoSEQ Assay, a bias-controlled multiplex PCR. On the authors' methods: Within the assay, amplification of reference gene primers was used to estimate how many nucleated cells each sample contained. To quantify the absolute abundance of each unique TCRbeta CDR3 rearrangement, sequence reads were collapsed and filtered. For each sample, productive Simpson clonality was calculated as the square root of Simpson's diversity index across productive rearrangements. The source is immuneACCESS, and TCRdb retained only in-frame sequences with V and J called. Part of the clones is not carried over; for the studies checked, unresolved V genes explain less than half of this, and the remainder is unexplained. V and J calls and clone size come straight from that table; D and trimming were deduced from the DNA. This sample comprises tens of thousands of clones, about 88% of them detected only once. Jointly, the top ten make up roughly a fifth of the sample.

Turning to this clone: It has no known antigen specificity. No much larger clone exists at a distance of one base, and base qualities are not known.

The collaborating institutions used their own protocols to collect whole blood in K2EDTA tubes. For TCRbeta analysis, collaborators shipped samples as frozen whole blood, isolated PBMCs, or DNA extracted from either of those sample types. The germline V gene sets CDR1 to SGHTA and CDR2 to FQGTGA. Trimming removed 3 bases from V and 2 bases from J, leaving 4 bases between the germline ends. The CDR3 starts with the cysteine, ends with the phenylalanine, and has 13 residues. Here the CDR3 DNA is all that survives: 39 bases in frame from base 1. Points the paper makes about the study in general: Clinical and demographic metadata were provided uncurated, with the amount varying by source and participant.

This chain is built from TRBV7-3 and TRBJ2-2; too little of a D gene remains to name it. The TCR was taken from a man aged 70-80 years with acute or convalescent COVID-19. Sequenced input: peripheral blood. The CDR3: CASSFFNTGELFF. DNA sequence: TGTGCCAGCAGCTTCTTTAACACCGGGGAGCTGTTTTTT.